This T cell receptor (beta chain) stems from a study of blood T cell repertoires in COVID-19. Across the whole study: Samples of COVID-19 (acute and convalescent) were obtained from the United States, Italy and Spain.

The CDR3 consists of 11 residues. V was trimmed by 7 bases and J by 5 bases, leaving 11 bases between them. CDR1 is SQVTM and CDR2 is ANQGSEA in the germline V gene. Original processing notes: Nucleated cell counts were estimated from reference gene primer amplification. The method was immunoSEQ multiplex PCR; TCRdb's version includes in-frame clones alone and lacks a portion of them. Clone size and V and J calls were adopted from that table, with D and trimming inferred from the DNA. The sample comprises 25,000 to 35,000 clones, 81% of which are singletons, and 16% rests with the top ten. V gene TRBV29-1 combines with J gene TRBJ1-2; no firm D call. Sequenced: peripheral blood. The source is a woman aged 55-70 years with acute or convalescent COVID-19. The CDR3 loop reads CSARRTYGYTF. DNA of the CDR3: TGCAGCGCTAGACGGACTTATGGCTACACCTTC.